The next 15 T cell receptor beta chains were all read from a single sample in a study of vaccination and CD4 T cells after COVID-19. Specified treatment: roughly 10-day PBMC culture with coronavirus spike peptide pools or control peptides (ViraFEST assay). The unexposed donor provided CD4+ T cells, which were taken before the COVID-19 pandemic (2011-2018). These TCRs are of unknown antigen specificity. Cultured CD4+ T-cell DNA underwent Oncomine TCR Beta short-read sequencing. TCRdb reprocessed the PCR reads via MiXCR and lists one record per CDR3 protein. The sample includes over 8,500 distinct CDR3 sequences, roughly 60% of them seen just once. Sequencing used CD4+ T cells from blood, cultured in vitro. All receptors come from a human donor in good health.

The genes are TRBV4-1 and TRBJ2-7, with 12 bases that match TRBD1. V lost 0 bases and J lost 7; bases outside the gene matches: 7. Germline V gene lookup returns CDR1 MGHRA and CDR2 YSYEKL. This CDR3 spans 16 amino acids. In DNA, the CDR3 is TGCGCCAGCAGCCAAGATTGGGGACAGGGGGCTTTGGAGCAGTACTTC. It encodes CASSQDWGQGALEQYF.

This sequence joins TRBV7-8 and TRBJ2-3; 13 nucleotides align to TRBD2. V shed 0 bases and J 4 bases; nucleotides not matched to a gene: 7. CDR1 SGHVS and CDR2 FQNEAQ come from the germline V gene. The CDR3 has 18 amino acids. CDR3 DNA sequence: TGTGCCAGCAGCTTAGCGCGGGGACTAGCGGGATATGCAGATACGCAGTATTTT. Its protein is CASSLARGLAGYADTQYF.

The V call is TRBV6-1, the J call TRBJ2-7; 11 bases map to TRBD2. Germline loops: CDR1 MNHNS, CDR2 SASEGT. The J segment lost 0 bases and the V segment lost 6 bases, leaving 7 bases of the junction unmatched. This CDR3 region has 16 residues. CDR3 nucleotide sequence: TGTGCCAGCAGGCCCAGGGGACTAGCGGCCTCCTACGAGCAGTACTTC. It yields the protein CASRPRGLAASYEQYF.

The chain recombines TRBV14 with TRBJ1-2, with D unresolved. This CDR3 has 15 amino acids. CDR1 is SGHDN, CDR2 FVKESK, per germline. Trimming took off 1 base at V and 7 bases at J, with 16 bases between the two ends. For the CDR3, the DNA is TGTGCCAGCAGCCAAGGGGCCGTCCCAAGGTTTGGCTACACCTTC. This encodes CASSQGAVPRFGYTF.

V usage is TRBV27 and J usage is TRBJ1-2; 8 bases agree with TRBD1. Germline CDR1 MNHEY, CDR2 SMNVEV (reference sequence). Losses at the gene ends were 10 bases for V and 4 bases for J; bases not matched to a gene: 5. This CDR3 comprises 12 residues. This CDR3 is CATRTGPYGYTF. The CDR3 DNA follows: TGTGCCACCCGGACAGGGCCCTATGGCTACACCTTC.

The chain employs TRBV19 and TRBJ1-1, with unresolved D. CDR3 length: 12 amino acids. Germline loops: CDR1 LNHDA, CDR2 SQIVND (reference sequence). The ends were cut back, 4 bases at V and 8 bases at J, with 11 bases in the middle. CDR3: CASSTQVGEAFF. The CDR3 region has the DNA TGTGCCAGTAGTACCCAGGTAGGGGAAGCTTTCTTT.

The sample holds a few counts of this clonotype. The genes are TRBV7-9 and TRBJ1-3; no definite D call. This CDR3 has 12 residues. Trimming took off 5 bases at V and 4 bases at J, with 6 bases between the two ends. The V gene's germline CDR1 is SEHNR and CDR2 FQNEAQ (reference sequence). The CDR3 spells CASSPSGNTIYF. In nucleotides, the CDR3 is TGTGCCAGCAGCCCCAGCGGAAACACCATATATTTT.

CDR3 residues: CASSLASGVDSPLHF. The CDR3 coding sequence is TGTGCCAGCAGCTTAGCGTCGGGGGTCGATTCACCCCTCCACTTT. The chain has TRBV7-9 and TRBJ1-6, with D perhaps matching TRBD1 (5 bases). Germline values: CDR1 SEHNR, CDR2 FQNEAQ (reference sequence). This CDR3 is built from 15 residues. V was cut by 0 bases and J by 8 bases, with 11 bases left in between.

This clonotype was seen only once. The chain joins TRBV7-8 to TRBJ2-3, with 7 bases that match TRBD2. The germline V gene encodes CDR1 SGHVS and CDR2 FQNEAQ. The CDR3 contains 17 residues. The ends lost 2 bases at V and 8 bases at J; junction bases unmatched: 16. CDR3 sequence reads: CASSLRMGDYPGGTQYF. DNA for the CDR3: TGTGCCAGCAGCTTAAGAATGGGGGACTACCCTGGTGGTACGCAGTATTTT.

This clonotype was counted only a few times. V usage is TRBV20-1 and J usage is TRBJ1-5, with D maybe TRBD1 (5 bases). Germline assignment: CDR1 DFQATT and CDR2 SNEGSKA (reference sequence). V lost 5 bases, J lost 5 bases, and 13 bases lay in between. This CDR3 contains 13 residues. The CDR3 here is CSAGRGADQPQHF. CDR3 coding DNA: TGCAGTGCTGGGCGGGGCGCGGATCAGCCCCAGCATTTT.

This clonotype appeared a few times. This sequence joins TRBV5-1 and TRBJ1-1; D is uncertain. This CDR3 has 13 residues. V shed 0 bases and J shed 1 base, with 4 bases lying between them. Germline V gene sequence: CDR1 SGHRS, CDR2 YFSETQ. CDR3 in amino acids: CASSLGGNTEAFF. In nucleotides, the CDR3 is TGCGCCAGCAGCTTGGGGGGGAACACTGAAGCTTTCTTT.

V and J are TRBV6-1 and TRBJ1-5; a possible D gene is TRBD1 (5 bases). Trimming took off 10 bases at V and 2 bases at J, with 18 bases between the two ends. CDR1 is MNHNS, CDR2 SASEGT, per germline. The CDR3 is made up of 15 amino acids. Here the CDR3 DNA reads TGTGCCATCAGGATTGGGGGATCGGGCAATCAGCCCCAGCATTTT. This encodes CAIRIGGSGNQPQHF.

CDR3 DNA sequence: TGTGCCAGCGGAGGAGGGGATCGTGGCTACACCTTC. Its translation: CASGGGDRGYTF. This chain connects TRBV6-1 to TRBJ1-2; weak D call: TRBD1 (5 bases). Trimming stripped 8 bases from V and 7 bases from J, with 14 bases between. CDR1 MNHNS and CDR2 SASEGT come from the germline V gene. The CDR3 sequence is 12 residues long.

This sequence joins TRBV6-5 and TRBJ2-1; maybe TRBD2 (5 bases). Deletions cut 3 bases from V and 6 bases from J, with 15 bases between. The length of the CDR3 is 15 residues. Germline V gene data show CDR1 as MNHEY and CDR2 as SVGAGI. The CDR3 region is CASSYRTRGGNEQFF. CDR3 DNA sequence: TGTGCCAGCAGTTATAGGACTCGTGGTGGCAATGAGCAGTTCTTC.

This sequence joins TRBV7-2 and TRBJ1-1; 8 positions match TRBD1. The CDR3 loop spans 15 amino acids. Germline V lookup: CDR1 SGHTA, CDR2 FQGNSA. V dropped 5 bases and J dropped 8; count of bases not matched to a gene: 13. CDR3: CASSPPGQGNGEAFF. The CDR3 DNA sequence: TGTGCCAGCAGCCCACCCGGACAGGGCAACGGGGAAGCTTTCTTT.